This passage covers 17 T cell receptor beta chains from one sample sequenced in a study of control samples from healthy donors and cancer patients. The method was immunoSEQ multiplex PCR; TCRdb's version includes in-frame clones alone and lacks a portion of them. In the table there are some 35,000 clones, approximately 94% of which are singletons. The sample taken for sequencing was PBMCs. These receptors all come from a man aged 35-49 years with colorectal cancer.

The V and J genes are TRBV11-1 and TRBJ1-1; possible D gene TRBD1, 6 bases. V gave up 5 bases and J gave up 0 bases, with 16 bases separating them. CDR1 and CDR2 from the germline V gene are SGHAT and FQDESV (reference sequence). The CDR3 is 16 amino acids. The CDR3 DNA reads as TGTGCCAGCAGCCGTCCCGGGACAAGCCTGAACACTGAAGCTTTCTTT. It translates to CASSRPGTSLNTEAFF.

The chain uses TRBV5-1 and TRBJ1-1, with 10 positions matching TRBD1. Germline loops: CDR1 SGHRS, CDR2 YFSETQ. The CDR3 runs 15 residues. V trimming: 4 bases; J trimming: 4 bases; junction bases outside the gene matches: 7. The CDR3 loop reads CASSTGTGVFTEAFF. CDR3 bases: TGCGCCAGCAGCACTGGGACAGGGGTATTCACTGAAGCTTTCTTT.

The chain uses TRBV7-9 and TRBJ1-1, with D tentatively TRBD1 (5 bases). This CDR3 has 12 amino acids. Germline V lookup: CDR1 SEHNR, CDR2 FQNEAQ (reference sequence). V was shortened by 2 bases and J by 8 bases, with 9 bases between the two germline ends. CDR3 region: CASSLQGWEAFF. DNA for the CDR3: TGTGCCAGCAGCTTACAGGGCTGGGAAGCTTTCTTT.

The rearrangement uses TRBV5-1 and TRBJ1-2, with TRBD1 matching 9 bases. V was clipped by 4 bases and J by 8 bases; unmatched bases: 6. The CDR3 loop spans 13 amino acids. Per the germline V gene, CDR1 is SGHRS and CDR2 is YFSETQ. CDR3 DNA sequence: TGCGCCAGCAGCCTTGGACAGGGGCAGGGCTACACCTTC. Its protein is CASSLGQGQGYTF.

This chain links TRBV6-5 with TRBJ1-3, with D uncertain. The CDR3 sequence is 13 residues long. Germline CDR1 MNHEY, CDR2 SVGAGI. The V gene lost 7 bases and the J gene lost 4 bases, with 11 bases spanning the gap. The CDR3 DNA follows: TGTGCCAGCATTCCGCCGGCCGGAAACACCATATATTTT. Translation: CASIPPAGNTIYF.

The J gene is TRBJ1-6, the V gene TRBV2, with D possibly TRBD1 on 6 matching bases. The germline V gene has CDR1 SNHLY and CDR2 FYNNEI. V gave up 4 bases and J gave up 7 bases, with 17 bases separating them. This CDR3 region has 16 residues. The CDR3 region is CASSGSVGQGNSPLHF. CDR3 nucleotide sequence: TGTGCCAGCAGTGGCTCGGTTGGGCAGGGGAATTCACCCCTCCACTTT.

CDR3 amino acids: CASSPRTASGSYNSPLHF. The CDR3 coding sequence is TGCGCCAGCAGCCCCCGGACTGCCAGCGGTTCCTATAATTCACCCCTCCACTTT. The chain couples TRBV5-1 to TRBJ1-6, with D unresolved. The CDR3 has 18 amino acids. Germline assignment: CDR1 SGHRS and CDR2 YFSETQ. Deletions cut 4 bases from V and 1 base from J, with 18 bases between.

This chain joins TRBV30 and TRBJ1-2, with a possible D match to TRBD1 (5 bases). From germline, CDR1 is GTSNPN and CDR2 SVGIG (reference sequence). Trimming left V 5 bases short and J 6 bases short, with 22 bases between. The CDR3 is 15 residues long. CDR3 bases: TGTGCCTGGGAGGGGAGAGGATTAACTAGGAATGGCTACACCTTC. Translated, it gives CAWEGRGLTRNGYTF.

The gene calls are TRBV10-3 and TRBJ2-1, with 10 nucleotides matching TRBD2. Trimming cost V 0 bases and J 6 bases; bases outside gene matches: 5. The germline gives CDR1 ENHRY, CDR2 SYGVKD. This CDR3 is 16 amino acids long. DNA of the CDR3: TGTGCCATCAGTGAGTCGGGGAGCGGGGGGGCCAATGAGCAGTTCTTC. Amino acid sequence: CAISESGSGGANEQFF.

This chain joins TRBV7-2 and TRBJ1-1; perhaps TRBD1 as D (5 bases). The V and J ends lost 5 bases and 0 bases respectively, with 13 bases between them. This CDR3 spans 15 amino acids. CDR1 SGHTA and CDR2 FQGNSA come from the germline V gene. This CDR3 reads CASSPARGMNTEAFF. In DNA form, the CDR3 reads TGTGCCAGCAGCCCAGCCCGGGGCATGAACACTGAAGCTTTCTTT.

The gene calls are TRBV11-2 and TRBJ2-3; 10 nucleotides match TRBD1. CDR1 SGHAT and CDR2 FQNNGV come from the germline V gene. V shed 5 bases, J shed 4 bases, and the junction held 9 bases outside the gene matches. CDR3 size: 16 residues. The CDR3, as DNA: TGTGCCAGCAGCCCGAGACAGGGGGCAGTTTCAGATACGCAGTATTTT. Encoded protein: CASSPRQGAVSDTQYF.

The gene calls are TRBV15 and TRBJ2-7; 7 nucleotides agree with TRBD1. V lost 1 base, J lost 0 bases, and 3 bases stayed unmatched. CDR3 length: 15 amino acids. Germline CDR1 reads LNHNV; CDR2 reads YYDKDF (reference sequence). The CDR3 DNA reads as TGTGCCACCAGCAGAGGACAGGGAGTCTCCTACGAGCAGTACTTC. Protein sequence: CATSRGQGVSYEQYF. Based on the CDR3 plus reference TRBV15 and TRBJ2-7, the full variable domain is DAMVIQNPRYQVTQFGKPVTLSCSQTLNHNVMYWYQQKSSQAPKLLFHYYDKDFNNEADTPDNFQSRRPNTSFCFLDIRSPGLGDTAMYLCATSRGQGVSYEQYFGPGTRLTVT.

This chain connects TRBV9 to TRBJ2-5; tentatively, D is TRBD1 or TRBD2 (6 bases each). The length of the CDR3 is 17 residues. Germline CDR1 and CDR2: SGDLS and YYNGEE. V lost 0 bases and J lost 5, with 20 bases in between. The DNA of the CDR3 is TGTGCCAGCAGCGTAGCTGGAGGGGGGTACGTTAGTGAGACCCAGTACTTC. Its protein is CASSVAGGGYVSETQYF.

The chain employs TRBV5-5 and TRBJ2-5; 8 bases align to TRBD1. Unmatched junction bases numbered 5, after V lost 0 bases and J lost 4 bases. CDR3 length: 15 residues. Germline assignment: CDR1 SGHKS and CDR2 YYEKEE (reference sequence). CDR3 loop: CASSLDGTGGETQYF. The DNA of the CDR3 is TGTGCCAGCAGCTTGGACGGAACAGGGGGAGAGACCCAGTACTTC. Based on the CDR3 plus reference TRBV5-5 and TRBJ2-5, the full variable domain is DAGVTQSPTHLIKTRGQQVTLRCSPISGHKSVSWYQQVLGQGPQFIFQYYEKEERGRGNFPDRFSARQFPNYSSELNVNALLLGDSALYLCASSLDGTGGETQYFGPGTRLLVL.

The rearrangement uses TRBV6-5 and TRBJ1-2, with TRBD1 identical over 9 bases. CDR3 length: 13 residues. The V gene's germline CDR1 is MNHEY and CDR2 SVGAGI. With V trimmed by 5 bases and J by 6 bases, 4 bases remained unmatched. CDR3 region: CASSRDRVDGYTF. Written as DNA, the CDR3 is TGTGCCAGCAGTCGGGACAGGGTGGATGGCTACACCTTC.

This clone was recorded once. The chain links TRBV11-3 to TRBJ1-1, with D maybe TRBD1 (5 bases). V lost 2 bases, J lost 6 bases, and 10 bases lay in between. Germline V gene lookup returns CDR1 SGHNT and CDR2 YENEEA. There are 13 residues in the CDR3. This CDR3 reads CASSLRGSPEAFF. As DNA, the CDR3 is TGTGCCAGCAGCTTACGGGGGAGTCCTGAAGCTTTCTTT.

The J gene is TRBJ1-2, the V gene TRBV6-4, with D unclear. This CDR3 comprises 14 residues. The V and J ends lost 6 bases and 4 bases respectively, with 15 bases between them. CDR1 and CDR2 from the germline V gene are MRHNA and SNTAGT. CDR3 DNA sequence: TGTGCCAGCAGGACCCCCGAGGAGGCCTATGGCTACACCTTC. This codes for CASRTPEEAYGYTF.